These T cell receptor beta chains were read from a single sample in a study of blood T cell repertoires in COVID-19. Sequenced by immunoSEQ multiplex PCR; TCRdb stores in-frame clones only, minus some. The data show 55,000 to 90,000 clones, roughly 86% seen once. The sample taken for sequencing was peripheral blood. Source of these receptors: a man aged 65 to 79 with active COVID-19. Both conserved end residues are part of each CDR3. D genes are given only for firm matches. Only part of the rows carry a size: once, few, many, or a class if the clone is expanded.

CASSLVAGGLTEAFF,TGTGCCAGCAGCTTAGTGGCAGGGGGCTTGACTGAAGCTTTCTTT,TRBV7-3,.,TRBJ1-1,TRBD1
CASSSGTGNSPLHF,TGTGCCAGCAGCTCCGGGACAGGGAATTCACCCCTCCACTTT,TRBV11-3,.,TRBJ1-6,TRBD1
CASSQARTSWNTGELFF,TGTGCCAGCAGCCAAGCCCGGACTAGCTGGAACACCGGGGAGCTGTTTTTT,TRBV14,.,TRBJ2-2,TRBD2
CASSLGTSGRGYEQYF,TGCGCCAGCAGCTTGGGGACTAGCGGGAGGGGGTACGAGCAGTACTTC,TRBV5-1,.,TRBJ2-7,TRBD2
CATSRPGVLADEKLFF,TGTGCCACCAGCAGACCCGGGGTTCTCGCCGATGAAAAACTGTTTTTT,TRBV15,.,TRBJ1-4,.
CASSLDPGQYEQYF,TGTGCCAGCAGCTTAGATCCGGGACAGTACGAGCAGTACTTC,TRBV11-2,.,TRBJ2-7,TRBD1
CASSLWGKGLGGYEQYF,TGTGCCAGCAGTTTATGGGGGAAGGGTCTTGGAGGCTACGAGCAGTACTTC,TRBV28,.,TRBJ2-7,.
CASSAATWGGEQYF,TGTGCCAGCAGCGCAGCCACCTGGGGCGGCGAGCAGTACTTC,TRBV11-3,.,TRBJ2-7,.
CASSRGPQETQYF,TGTGCCAGCAGCCGCGGCCCTCAAGAGACCCAGTACTTC,TRBV7-9,.,TRBJ2-5,.
CASGSGAGVNF,TGTGCCAGCGGGAGCGGGGCGGGAGTTAACTTC,TRBV12-3/TRBV12-4,once,TRBJ2-5,TRBD2
CASSRQGAYGYTF,TGTGCCAGCAGCCGACAGGGGGCTTATGGCTACACCTTC,TRBV4-2,.,TRBJ1-2,TRBD1
CASSPAVELNEKLFF,TGTGCCAGCAGCCCCGCGGTAGAGCTTAATGAAAAACTGTTTTTT,TRBV5-4,.,TRBJ1-4,.
CASSPVGRAGSPLHF,TGTGCCAGCTCACCAGTCGGCCGAGCGGGGTCACCCCTCCACTTT,TRBV18,.,TRBJ1-6,.
CASSGSTGAWETEAFF,TGTGCCAGCAGTGGGTCGACAGGGGCCTGGGAGACTGAAGCTTTCTTT,TRBV2,.,TRBJ1-1,TRBD1
CASSERASGRAGTQYF,TGTGCCAGCAGTGAACGGGCTAGCGGGAGGGCCGGGACCCAGTACTTC,TRBV2,.,TRBJ2-5,TRBD2
CATSAPDRAYEQYF,TGTGCCACCAGTGCCCCGGACAGGGCCTACGAGCAGTACTTC,TRBV24-1,.,TRBJ2-7,TRBD1
CASTQYEDMSHF,TGTGCCAGCACCCAATATGAGGACATGTCGCACTTC,TRBV21-1,.,TRBJ2-5,.
CASSFGQGDYGYTF,TGTGCCAGCAGTTTTGGGCAGGGCGACTATGGCTACACCTTC,TRBV28,.,TRBJ1-2,.
CASRERQGAGGFQETQYF,TGTGCCAGCAGGGAAAGACAGGGGGCAGGGGGGTTCCAAGAGACCCAGTACTTC,TRBV2,.,TRBJ2-5,TRBD1
CASSLAAGEQFF,TGTGCCAGCAGCTTAGCGGCCGGTGAGCAGTTCTTC,TRBV7-3,.,TRBJ2-1,.
CASSSRGEKLFF,TGTGCCAGCAGCTCCAGGGGGGAAAAACTGTTTTTT,TRBV7-9,.,TRBJ1-4,TRBD1
CASSRKQGPWGTEAFF,TGTGCCAGCAGCCGGAAACAGGGGCCCTGGGGCACTGAAGCTTTCTTT,TRBV7-2,.,TRBJ1-1,TRBD1
CASSPQGIQETQYF,TGTGCCAGCAGCCCACAGGGGATCCAAGAGACCCAGTACTTC,TRBV9,.,TRBJ2-5,TRBD1
CASSLVPRQVYGYTF,TGTGCCAGCAGTTTAGTTCCCCGACAGGTCTATGGCTACACCTTC,TRBV28,.,TRBJ1-2,.
CASSLAGSTYEQYF,TGTGCCAGCAGTTTGGCGGGTTCAACCTACGAGCAGTACTTC,TRBV6-2/TRBV6-3,.,TRBJ2-7,.
CASSFRTGGNSYEQYF,TGTGCCAGCAGCTTCAGGACAGGGGGGAACTCCTACGAGCAGTACTTC,TRBV7-2,.,TRBJ2-7,TRBD1
CASSRGGPRETQYF,TGTGCCAGCAGCCGCGGGGGCCCGCGGGAGACCCAGTACTTC,TRBV14,.,TRBJ2-5,.
CASSHPPGHMSSGNTIYF,TGTGCCAGCAGCCACCCACCCGGACACATGAGCTCTGGAAACACCATATATTTT,TRBV3-1/TRBV3-2,.,TRBJ1-3,.
CAITQGGGLAGPTDTQYF,TGTGCCATCACCCAGGGGGGGGGACTAGCGGGGCCCACAGATACGCAGTATTTT,TRBV10-3,.,TRBJ2-3,TRBD2
CASSPTSGRRGGIF,TGTGCCAGCAGCCCGACTAGTGGGAGGAGAGGCGGCATCTTT,TRBV7-2,.,TRBJ1-1,.
CASSRRVGRGQNTGELFF,TGTGCCAGCTCACGGCGCGTTGGGCGGGGTCAGAACACCGGGGAGCTGTTTTTT,TRBV18,.,TRBJ2-2,.
CASTRVGYGYTF,TGTGCCAGCACCCGGGTTGGGTATGGCTACACCTTC,TRBV6-5,medium-sized,TRBJ1-2,.
CASSGAEQFF,TGTGCCAGCAGCGGGGCCGAGCAGTTCTTC,TRBV9,once,TRBJ2-1,.
CASSLAGAEYNEQFF,TGCGCCAGCAGCTTGGCTGGCGCGGAATACAATGAGCAGTTCTTC,TRBV5-1,.,TRBJ2-1,.
CASSRPPGQGVLGYTF,TGTGCCAGTAGCCGCCCCCCCGGACAGGGGGTGTTGGGCTACACCTTC,TRBV19,.,TRBJ1-2,TRBD1
CASSLEDMGLAGSYEQYF,TGTGCCAGCAGCTTAGAGGATATGGGGCTAGCGGGATCCTACGAGCAGTACTTC,TRBV7-9,.,TRBJ2-7,TRBD2
CSAHRGTEAFF,TGCAGCGCCCACAGGGGCACTGAAGCTTTCTTT,TRBV29-1,few,TRBJ1-1,TRBD1
CASSYPALREQFF,TGTGCCAGCAGCTACCCCGCACTGCGTGAGCAGTTCTTC,TRBV7-9,.,TRBJ2-1,.
CASSIGPHRVQIDTQYF,TGTGCCAGTAGTATAGGCCCGCACAGGGTCCAGATAGATACGCAGTATTTT,TRBV19,.,TRBJ2-3,.
CASSTPGQGVRETQYF,TGTGCCAGTAGTACCCCGGGACAGGGGGTTCGTGAGACCCAGTACTTC,TRBV19,.,TRBJ2-5,TRBD1
CAINHRDSDTQYF,TGTGCCATCAACCACCGGGACTCCGATACGCAGTATTTT,TRBV10-3,.,TRBJ2-3,.
CASSQDGGRWSYNEQFF,TGCGCCAGCAGCCAAGATGGGGGGAGGTGGTCCTACAATGAGCAGTTCTTC,TRBV4-1,.,TRBJ2-1,.
CSVGEGQRGTGELFF,TGCAGCGTTGGGGAAGGACAGCGAGGCACCGGGGAGCTGTTTTTT,TRBV29-1,once,TRBJ2-2,.
CASSPGTSGAPGELFF,TGTGCCAGCAGCCCCGGGACTAGCGGGGCCCCCGGGGAGCTGTTTTTT,TRBV7-3,.,TRBJ2-2,TRBD2
CASSPGQVHNSPLHF,TGTGCCAGCAGCCCCGGACAGGTCCATAATTCACCCCTCCACTTT,TRBV5-6,once,TRBJ1-6,TRBD1
CASSLPGLAGGGQYF,TGTGCCAGCAGCCTACCGGGACTAGCGGGAGGTGGGCAGTACTTC,TRBV7-2,once,TRBJ2-7,TRBD2